A selection of T cell receptor beta chains follows, all from one sample in a study of T cell responses to AZD1222 COVID-19 vaccine. Assay used: immunoSEQ multiplex PCR; TCRdb lists only in-frame clones, some missing. The sample comprises about 89,000 clones, 75% to 90% of which are singletons, and 5% to 6.5% rests with the top ten. Sample: peripheral blood, taken 28 days after the second AZD1222 dose. The source of these receptors is an adult who received the AZD1222 COVID-19 vaccine. Both conserved end residues are part of each CDR3. Fields, in order: D gene, V gene, J gene, clone size, CDR3 protein, CDR3 DNA. The D gene is left open where the match is weak. Rows may omit the clone size; those that give it use once, few, many or a size class.

-,TRBV30,TRBJ1-2,-,CAWSREVGGYTF,TGTGCCTGGAGCAGGGAGGTCGGTGGCTACACCTTC
TRBD1,TRBV19,TRBJ1-4,-,CASRYRGTGTNEKLFF,TGTGCCAGTAGATACAGGGGTACGGGAACTAATGAAAAACTGTTTTTT
-,TRBV29-1,TRBJ1-1,few,CSVEVSMNTEAFF,TGCAGCGTTGAGGTGTCCATGAACACTGAAGCTTTCTTT
-,TRBV19,TRBJ1-6,-,CASSLTARGSPLHF,TGTGCCAGTAGTCTTACAGCCCGGGGGTCACCCCTCCACTTT
-,TRBV4-1,TRBJ1-2,-,CASSQDRGDYGYTF,TGCGCCAGCAGCCAAGATAGGGGGGACTATGGCTACACCTTC
-,TRBV6-4,TRBJ1-2,-,CASSDSSQAGRLDGYTF,TGTGCCAGCAGTGACTCGAGTCAGGCAGGGAGGTTAGATGGCTACACCTTC
-,TRBV12-5,TRBJ2-1,-,CASGLSLYNEQFF,TGTGCTAGTGGTTTGAGCCTCTACAATGAGCAGTTCTTC
-,TRBV4-2,TRBJ1-1,-,CASSPRTENTEAFF,TGTGCCAGCAGCCCCCGGACGGAGAACACTGAAGCTTTCTTT
-,TRBV7-2,TRBJ2-2,once,CASSSRLVPNTGELFF,TGTGCCAGCAGCTCCAGACTAGTCCCGAACACCGGGGAGCTGTTTTTT
-,TRBV12-5,TRBJ1-2,once,CASALQVYGYTF,TGTGCTAGTGCCCTACAGGTCTATGGCTACACCTTC
-,TRBV11-2,TRBJ1-2,-,CASSLGLGGEGSRRGYTF,TGTGCCAGCAGCTTAGGCCTAGGTGGGGAGGGATCCCGACGTGGCTACACCTTC
TRBD1,TRBV2,TRBJ1-1,-,CASTPDRALNTEAFF,TGTGCCAGCACCCCCGACAGGGCCCTGAACACTGAAGCTTTCTTT
TRBD1,TRBV5-1,TRBJ2-2,-,CASARQGDTGELFF,TGCGCCAGCGCCCGGCAGGGGGACACCGGGGAGCTGTTTTTT
-,TRBV5-4,TRBJ1-1,few,CASSPGGGGMNTEAFF,TGTGCCAGCAGCCCTGGGGGGGGAGGGATGAACACTGAAGCTTTCTTT
TRBD1,TRBV25-1,TRBJ2-7,-,CASSPGGSYEQYF,TGTGCCAGCAGTCCAGGGGGCTCCTACGAGCAGTACTTC
TRBD1,TRBV15,TRBJ1-3,-,CATSRDRGTGNTIYF,TGTGCCACCAGCAGAGACAGGGGGACTGGAAACACCATATATTTT
TRBD2,TRBV11-2,TRBJ2-1,-,CASSLGSGGASVEQFF,TGTGCCAGCAGCTTAGGTAGCGGGGGGGCAAGTGTTGAGCAGTTCTTC
TRBD2,TRBV5-6,TRBJ2-3,-,CASSLALPMTSGLTDTQYF,TGTGCCAGCAGCTTGGCCCTCCCAATGACTAGCGGTCTCACAGATACGCAGTATTTT
TRBD2,TRBV30,TRBJ2-1,-,CAWSPSPWTSRGYDEQFF,TGTGCCTGGAGTCCTTCCCCCTGGACTAGCAGAGGGTACGATGAGCAGTTCTTC
TRBD1,TRBV12-5,TRBJ2-6,-,CASGLGQGDPGANVLTF,TGTGCTAGTGGTTTAGGACAGGGCGACCCTGGGGCCAACGTCCTGACTTTC
-,TRBV2,TRBJ2-2,-,CASSVHQIANTGELFF,TGTGCCAGCAGTGTTCACCAAATCGCGAACACCGGGGAGCTGTTTTTT
TRBD2,TRBV27,TRBJ2-5,-,CASSMEGTSGYQETQYF,TGTGCCAGCAGTATGGAGGGGACTAGCGGGTACCAAGAGACCCAGTACTTC
TRBD2,TRBV27,TRBJ2-1,-,CASSPIAGGDYNEQFF,TGTGCCAGCAGTCCTATAGCGGGGGGGGACTACAATGAGCAGTTCTTC
-,TRBV14,TRBJ1-6,-,CASRAGNNSPLHF,TGTGCCAGCAGGGCAGGGAATAATTCACCCCTCCACTTT
-,TRBV12-5,TRBJ1-4,once,CASGNSNRNEKLFF,TGTGCTAGTGGAAACAGCAACCGGAATGAAAAACTGTTTTTT
TRBD1,TRBV11-3,TRBJ2-7,-,CASSSYRGVSAYEQYF,TGTGCCAGCAGCTCCTACAGGGGCGTATCGGCCTACGAGCAGTACTTC
TRBD1,TRBV6-5,TRBJ1-5,-,CASSTGASQPQHF,TGTGCCAGCAGTACAGGGGCAAGTCAGCCCCAGCATTTT
-,TRBV11-2,TRBJ2-2,-,CASSIRTPRNTGELFF,TGTGCCAGCAGCATCCGGACACCGAGAAACACCGGGGAGCTGTTTTTT
-,TRBV5-1,TRBJ1-5,-,CASSLTGGDNQPQHF,TGCGCCAGCAGCTTGACCGGCGGGGACAATCAGCCCCAGCATTTT
TRBD1,TRBV6-1,TRBJ1-6,-,CASSEAPQGSSPLHF,TGTGCCAGCAGTGAAGCGCCACAGGGGAGTTCACCCCTCCACTTT